The rows below give T cell receptor beta chains drawn from one sample of a study of T-cell reconstitution after alpha-beta-depleted transplantation in children. TCRdb processed the PCR reads anew with MiXCR; each CDR3 protein has one entry. The sample contains a few hundred thousand distinct CDR3 sequences, about 17% of which appear only once. The starting material was PBMCs from the stem cell graft donor, obtained from the stem cell graft. The receptor set was obtained from a human donor who donated a stem cell graft to a child with acute lymphoblastic leukemia. CDR3s include the opening cysteine and the closing phenylalanine or tryptophan. Each record gives: clone size, J gene, V gene, D gene, CDR3 protein, CDR3 DNA. D genes are given only for firm matches. Clone size appears in some rows only: once, few, many, or a class for an expanded clone.

few	TRBJ2-7	TRBV4-1	TRBD2	CASSQDMLAGSYEQYF	TGCGCCAGCAGCCAAGATATGCTAGCGGGGTCCTACGAGCAGTACTTC
few	TRBJ2-6	TRBV15	.	CATGELSGANVLTF	TGTGCCACCGGAGAACTCTCTGGGGCCAACGTCCTGACTTTC
many	TRBJ1-1	TRBV5-1	TRBD1	CASSWGQGGKEAFF	TGCGCCAGCAGCTGGGGACAGGGAGGAAAGGAAGCTTTCTTT
few	TRBJ2-1	TRBV5-5	.	CASSSDWGPFSEQFF	TGTGCCAGCAGCTCTGACTGGGGGCCTTTCAGTGAGCAGTTCTTC
.	TRBJ2-5	TRBV7-9	.	CASSSGTLGETQYF	TGTGCCAGCAGCTCGGGGACCTTGGGGGAGACCCAGTACTTC
few	TRBJ1-2	TRBV4-3	.	CASSQVREAMDYGYTF	TGCGCCAGCAGCCAAGTCAGGGAAGCTATGGACTATGGCTACACCTTC
.	TRBJ2-5	TRBV12-3/TRBV12-4	.	CASSLADRKETQYF	TGTGCCAGCAGTTTAGCGGACAGAAAAGAGACCCAGTACTTC
.	TRBJ2-3	TRBV7-9	.	CASSLLQTTDTQYF	TGTGCCAGCAGCTTACTACAGACCACAGATACGCAGTATTTT
few	TRBJ2-1	TRBV11-2	TRBD2	CASSLLAGGVYNEQFF	TGTGCCAGCAGCTTACTAGCGGGGGGGGTTTACAATGAGCAGTTCTTC
few	TRBJ2-2	TRBV12-3/TRBV12-4	.	CASSFSHAGELFF	TGTGCCAGCAGCTTCTCCCACGCCGGGGAGCTGTTTTTT
.	TRBJ2-7	TRBV4-1	TRBD2	CASSSVASGYYEQYF	TGCGCCAGCAGCTCCGTTGCTAGCGGCTACTACGAGCAGTACTTC
few	TRBJ2-3	TRBV20-1	.	CSLKRTQGGPDTQYF	TGCAGCCTCAAGCGGACCCAGGGTGGCCCAGATACGCAGTATTTT
few	TRBJ2-1	TRBV7-9	TRBD2	CAAGLAVYNEQFF	TGTGCCGCCGGACTAGCGGTTTACAATGAGCAGTTCTTC
few	TRBJ2-5	TRBV5-1	TRBD2	CASSFSSGAQETQYF	TGCGCCAGCAGCTTTAGTAGCGGGGCCCAAGAGACCCAGTACTTC
few	TRBJ1-1	TRBV4-1	.	CASSQVLRPEGAFF	TGCGCCAGCAGCCAAGTCCTACGCCCCGAAGGAGCTTTCTTT
few	TRBJ2-2	TRBV12-3/TRBV12-4	.	CASSSPGLATSRTGELFF	TGTGCCAGCAGTTCCCCCGGTTTAGCGACTTCTAGGACCGGGGAGCTGTTTTTT
.	TRBJ2-1	TRBV12-3/TRBV12-4	TRBD1	CASSPGQFYNEQFF	TGTGCCAGCAGCCCGGGACAGTTCTACAATGAGCAGTTCTTC
.	TRBJ1-1	TRBV24-1	.	CATSEGRDTEAFF	TGTGCCACCAGTGAGGGGCGCGACACTGAAGCTTTCTTT
.	TRBJ1-1	TRBV20-1	TRBD1	CSGARGQNTEAFF	TGCAGTGGGGCCAGGGGGCAGAACACTGAAGCTTTCTTT
.	TRBJ1-1	TRBV29-1	.	CSVELSRGGDMAFF	TGCAGCGTTGAATTAAGTAGGGGGGGCGATATGGCTTTCTTT
few	TRBJ2-2	TRBV6-2/TRBV6-3	TRBD2	CASSFESGRALRELFF	TGTGCCAGCAGTTTCGAGAGCGGGAGGGCCCTCCGGGAGCTGTTTTTT
.	TRBJ2-2	TRBV20-1	.	CSARGDREVGELFF	TGCAGTGCTAGAGGAGACAGGGAGGTCGGGGAGCTGTTTTTT
few	TRBJ2-7	TRBV5-1	TRBD2	CASSLRTSDIYEQYF	TGCGCCAGCAGCTTGAGGACTAGCGATATCTACGAGCAGTACTTC
.	TRBJ2-4	TRBV6-5	.	CASSYSREEGNIQYF	TGTGCCAGCAGTTACTCAAGGGAAGAGGGAAACATTCAGTACTTC
few	TRBJ1-2	TRBV20-1	.	CSARVDNYGYTF	TGCAGTGCTAGAGTGGATAACTATGGCTACACCTTC
few	TRBJ2-7	TRBV20-1	.	CSASPVRSSYEQYF	TGCAGTGCTAGTCCTGTTAGAAGCTCCTACGAGCAGTACTTC
.	TRBJ2-3	TRBV6-1	TRBD2	CASSRGGTSGTDTQYF	TGTGCCAGCAGCCGGGGGGGGACTAGCGGCACAGATACGCAGTATTTT
.	TRBJ1-2	TRBV12-3/TRBV12-4	.	CASRPDSLPLNYGYTF	TGTGCCAGCAGACCCGACAGTCTGCCCCTAAACTATGGCTACACCTTC
.	TRBJ2-7	TRBV12-3/TRBV12-4	.	CASATMSSYEQYF	TGTGCCAGCGCCACTATGAGCTCCTACGAGCAGTACTTC
.	TRBJ2-1	TRBV29-1	TRBD1	CSVEDPWGTGPSYNEQFF	TGCAGCGTTGAAGACCCCTGGGGGACAGGGCCCTCCTACAATGAGCAGTTCTTC
few	TRBJ1-3	TRBV5-1	.	CASSLEAPLDTIYF	TGCGCCAGCAGCTTGGAGGCCCCCCTGGACACCATATATTTT
.	TRBJ1-1	TRBV6-5	.	CASSHYGRGFGDTEAFF	TGTGCCAGCAGTCACTACGGCAGGGGTTTCGGGGACACTGAAGCTTTCTTT
few	TRBJ2-7	TRBV29-1	.	CSVEWSSYEQYF	TGCAGCGTTGAGTGGAGCTCCTACGAGCAGTACTTC
.	TRBJ2-5	TRBV6-1	.	CASSVYREQETQYF	TGTGCCAGCAGTGTGTACAGAGAGCAAGAGACCCAGTACTTC
few	TRBJ2-1	TRBV6-5	TRBD1	CASSYSIQGDDDEQFF	TGTGCCAGCAGTTACTCGATACAGGGGGACGACGATGAGCAGTTCTTC
.	TRBJ1-2	TRBV7-9	.	CASTQNYGYTF	TGTGCCAGCACCCAGAATTATGGCTACACCTTC
.	TRBJ1-5	TRBV7-7	.	CASSLKDGSNQPQHF	TGTGCCAGCAGCTTAAAGGACGGGAGCAATCAGCCCCAGCATTTT
.	TRBJ2-5	TRBV5-4	.	CASSLTGRPIYRRDQETQYF	TGTGCCAGCAGCTTGACAGGTCGGCCTATTTATCGGAGGGACCAAGAGACCCAGTACTTC
few	TRBJ2-1	TRBV4-2	.	CASSQGAAPVLVF	TGTGCCAGCAGCCAAGGGGCAGCGCCTGTTTTAGTCTTC
.	TRBJ2-3	TRBV6-1	.	CASRLAQSTDTQYF	TGTGCCAGCAGGCTAGCGCAAAGCACAGATACGCAGTATTTT
few	TRBJ2-4	TRBV4-1	TRBD1	CASSQGTGTELNIQYF	TGCGCCAGCAGCCAAGGTACCGGGACAGAGCTAAACATTCAGTACTTC
few	TRBJ1-1	TRBV9	.	CASSVEDQLNTEAFF	TGTGCCAGCAGCGTAGAGGATCAGTTGAACACTGAAGCTTTCTTT
few	TRBJ2-3	TRBV10-3	TRBD1	CAIGTGAPDTQYF	TGTGCCATCGGGACAGGGGCTCCAGATACGCAGTATTTT
.	TRBJ1-1	TRBV12-3/TRBV12-4	.	CASSPIRDTMLNTEAFF	TGTGCCAGCAGCCCGATTCGGGACACCATGTTGAACACTGAAGCTTTCTTT
many	TRBJ1-1	TRBV25-1	.	CASSGMGALGAEAFF	TGTGCCAGCAGTGGAATGGGGGCGCTGGGCGCTGAAGCTTTCTTT
.	TRBJ2-3	TRBV20-1	TRBD2	CSAFTHSGRGDTQYF	TGCAGTGCGTTCACCCACAGCGGGAGAGGAGATACGCAGTATTTT
few	TRBJ2-2	TRBV4-2	.	CASSRNRGGNTGELFF	TGTGCCAGCAGCCGAAACAGGGGGGGGAACACCGGGGAGCTGTTTTTT
.	TRBJ2-1	TRBV9	TRBD1	CASSQRPGQGPYEQFF	TGTGCCAGCAGCCAAAGACCGGGACAGGGTCCTTATGAGCAGTTCTTC
.	TRBJ2-7	TRBV20-1	.	CSARATSYEQYF	TGCAGTGCTAGAGCTACCTCCTACGAGCAGTACTTC
few	TRBJ2-1	TRBV7-9	.	CASSKELKNEQFF	TGTGCCAGCAGCAAGGAGTTAAAGAATGAGCAGTTCTTC
.	TRBJ2-2	TRBV5-6	.	CASSLILVMGGELFF	TGTGCCAGCAGCTTGATACTAGTCATGGGCGGGGAGCTGTTTTTT
.	TRBJ2-3	TRBV5-6	.	CASSLAVLAKPLF	TGTGCCAGCAGCTTGGCGGTGTTGGCCAAACCTTTATTT
many	TRBJ2-7	TRBV12-3/TRBV12-4	.	CASSLAPGGAYEQYF	TGTGCCAGCAGTTTAGCGCCAGGGGGGGCCTACGAGCAGTACTTC
few	TRBJ1-5	TRBV20-1	TRBD1	CSAGQGEYQPQHF	TGCAGTGCAGGACAGGGGGAGTATCAGCCCCAGCATTTT